The TCR beta chain described here comes from a study of OX40 agonist ivuxolimab in advanced cancers. The V and J ends lost 4 bases and 3 bases, in that order; junction bases with no gene match: 8. Looked up from germline, CDR1 is WSHSY and CDR2 is SAAADI. The CDR3 loop spans 15 amino acids. The method was immunoSEQ multiplex PCR; TCRdb's version includes in-frame clones alone and lacks a portion of them. This table has 45,000 to 55,000 clones, approximately 94% appearing once. The V and J genes are TRBV10-2 and TRBJ2-7, with 8 positions matching TRBD1. This clonotype was obtained from an adult with an advanced solid tumor such as melanoma, head and neck, liver or kidney cancer. Material: CD4+ or CD8+ T cells sorted from blood, obtained in a trial of the OX40 agonist ivuxolimab. CDR3 nucleotides: TGCGCCAGCAGTGGGCATCGGGACAGGTACTACGAGCAGTACTTC. This gives the protein CASSGHRDRYYEQYF.